Presented here are 30 T cell receptor beta chains from one specimen sequenced in a study of STAT5B mutations in CD4+ large granular lymphocyte leukemia. Here immunoSEQ multiplex PCR was the method, and the copy in TCRdb shows in-frame clones only, minus some. The sample yields approximately 5,900 clones, under 85% seen once. The specimen sequenced was PBMCs. The source of these receptors is an elderly man with CD4+ T-cell large granular lymphocyte leukemia.

The chain employs TRBV19 and TRBJ1-1; D not resolved. In germline, CDR1 is LNHDA, CDR2 SQIVND (reference sequence). V was shortened by 9 bases and J by 5 bases, with 16 bases between the two germline ends. The CDR3 covers 13 residues. The CDR3 sequence is CASSSLGWTEAFF. CDR3 nucleotides: TGTGCCAGCAGCAGCTTGGGGTGGACTGAAGCTTTCTTT.

This chain joins TRBV7-7 and TRBJ2-2; D perhaps matches TRBD2 (7 bases). V was pared by 5 bases and J by 1 base, with 14 bases between. Germline values: CDR1 SSHAT, CDR2 FNYEAQ (reference sequence). The length of the CDR3 is 16 residues. CDR3 region: CASSPRGAGNTGELFF. The DNA for the CDR3 is TGTGCCAGCAGCCCCCGGGGGGCGGGGAACACCGGGGAGCTGTTTTTT.

The V call is TRBV13, the J call TRBJ1-1; the D is unclear. The germline gives CDR1 PRHDT, CDR2 FYEKMQ (reference sequence). The CDR3 contains 13 residues. Trimming stripped 10 bases from V and 0 bases from J, with 12 bases between. Written as DNA, the CDR3 is TGTGCCACCTCGTGGGCAGTGAACACTGAAGCTTTCTTT. Its translation: CATSWAVNTEAFF. Looking up the rest from reference TRBV13 and TRBJ1-1 gives the full variable domain: AAGVIQSPRHLIKEKRETATLKCYPIPRHDTVYWYQQGPGQDPQFLISFYEKMQSDKGSIPDRFSAQQFSDYHSELNMSSLELGDSALYFCATSWAVNTEAFFGQGTRLTVV.

The CDR3 sequence: CASRWTSGYNEQFF. The CDR3 DNA sequence: TGTGCCAGCAGATGGACTAGCGGCTACAATGAGCAGTTCTTC. This sequence joins TRBV27 and TRBJ2-1; 10 bases are shared with TRBD2. Germline V gene lookup returns CDR1 MNHEY and CDR2 SMNVEV (reference sequence). V dropped 6 bases and J dropped 3; count of bases not matched to a gene: 2. The CDR3 sequence is 14 residues long.

The chain carries TRBV19 and TRBJ2-1; 8 positions agree with TRBD1. Per germline, CDR1 LNHDA and CDR2 SQIVND (reference sequence). The CDR3 sequence is 14 residues long. The J segment lost 0 bases and the V segment lost 5 bases, leaving 0 bases of the junction unmatched. The CDR3 DNA follows: TGTGCCAGTAGTGACAGGGGCTCCTACAATGAGCAGTTCTTC. Translated: CASSDRGSYNEQFF. The full variable domain, its missing parts supplied by reference TRBV19 and TRBJ2-1, is DGGITQSPKYLFRKEGQNVTLSCEQNLNHDAMYWYRQDPGQGLRLIYYSQIVNDFQKGDIAEGYSVSREKKESFPLTVTSAQKNPTAFYLCASSDRGSYNEQFFGPGTRLTVL.

This chain joins TRBV11-2 and TRBJ2-1; TRBD2 aligns across 7 bases. Losses at the gene ends were 4 bases for V and 5 bases for J; bases not matched to a gene: 14. The CDR3 extends over 17 amino acids. Germline V gene sequence: CDR1 SGHAT, CDR2 FQNNGV. DNA for the CDR3: TGTGCCAGCAGCTCCGCTAAGGGCCTAGCGGCCCACAATGAGCAGTTCTTC. It encodes CASSSAKGLAAHNEQFF. Filled out from reference TRBV11-2 and TRBJ2-1, the complete variable domain reads EAGVAQSPRYKIIEKRQSVAFWCNPISGHATLYWYQQILGQGPKLLIQFQNNGVVDDSQLPKDRFSAERLKGVDSTLKIQPAKLEDSAVYLCASSSAKGLAAHNEQFFGPGTRLTVL.

The gene calls are TRBV27 and TRBJ1-4, with D perhaps TRBD1 (5 bases). Germline CDR1 is MNHEY and CDR2 is SMNVEV (reference sequence). CDR3 length equals 14 residues. The V end was cut by 6 bases, the J end by 7 bases, with 15 bases between. The CDR3 nucleotides read TGTGCCAGCAGCTGGGGCGGCAGCGGTGAAAAACTGTTTTTT. This gives the protein CASSWGGSGEKLFF.

This clone was detected only a few times. The CDR3 loop reads CSVGSEVGRVYTGELFF. The DNA of the CDR3 is TGCAGCGTTGGCTCCGAGGTGGGCAGGGTCTACACCGGGGAGCTGTTTTTT. The rearrangement joins TRBV29-1 to TRBJ2-2, with a possible D match to TRBD1 (5 bases). Germline values: CDR1 SQVTM, CDR2 ANQGSEA. This CDR3 spans 17 amino acids. Between the trimmed V and J ends, which lost 4 bases and 3 bases, there was a span of 21 bases.

This clone was detected only once. This chain links TRBV21-1 with TRBJ2-3; the D call TRBD1 from the table was never checked on the DNA. TRBV21-1 is termed a pseudogene. The CDR3 has 15 residues. The CDR3 DNA reads as TGTAACGCCAGGGACAACGATCTAAGCACAGATACGCAGTATTTT. Translating it yields CNARDNDLSTDTQYF.

A single count supports this clone. At one end, the junction sequence differs from germline, possibly due to a read error. The rearrangement uses TRBV18 and TRBJ1-1; possibly TRBD1 for D (6 bases). This CDR3 spans 19 amino acids. The germline CDR1 and CDR2 sequences are KGHSH and LQKENI. The CDR3 sequence: CASSLSNGVWGRMNTEAFF. Written as DNA, the CDR3 is TGTGCCAGTTCACTCTCCAACGGGGTCTGGGGGCGCATGAACACTGAAGCTTTCTTT. The entire variable domain, with the rest obtained from reference TRBV18 and TRBJ1-1, is as follows: NAGVMQNPRHLVRRRGQEARLRCSPMKGHSHVYWYRQLPEEGLKFMVYLQKENIIDESGMPKERFSAEFPKEGPSILRIQQVVRGDSAAYFCASSLSNGVWGRMNTEAFFGQGTRLTVV.

The chain joins TRBV7-9 to TRBJ2-7; tentatively, D is TRBD2 (6 bases). CDR1 is SEHNR, CDR2 FQNEAQ, per germline (reference sequence). This CDR3 spans 12 amino acids. The germline V and J ends were trimmed by 7 bases and 5 bases, with 12 bases remaining between them. The CDR3 DNA sequence: TGTGCCAGCAAGGCGGGGAGGAACGAGCAGTACTTC. Translating it yields CASKAGRNEQYF.

The chain uses TRBV10-3 and TRBJ1-2; the D is unclear. Deletions cut 0 bases from V and 4 bases from J, with 12 bases between. The CDR3 has 15 residues. From germline, CDR1 is ENHRY and CDR2 SYGVKD. CDR3 bases: TGTGCCATCAGTGAGTCGAAAAGACTTCCCTATGGCTACACCTTC. Translated: CAISESKRLPYGYTF.

V and J are TRBV6-5 and TRBJ1-4; D is ambiguous. The CDR3 covers 14 residues. Germline CDR1 is MNHEY and CDR2 is SVGAGI. With 5 bases removed from V and 15 bases from J, the gap between germline ends came to 22 bases. CDR3 amino acids: CASSENRQASYMFF. The CDR3 DNA reads TGTGCCAGCAGTGAAAATCGGCAGGCCTCGTATATGTTTTTT.

This chain uses TRBV7-2 with TRBJ1-2, with TRBD1 identical over 8 bases. Germline trimming cut 5 bases from V and 4 bases from J; bases unmatched to any gene: 9. CDR1 and CDR2 (germline): SGHTA, FQGNSA. CDR3 size: 15 residues. CDR3 residues: CASSPAGQGAYGYTF. The DNA for the CDR3 is TGTGCCAGCAGCCCGGCAGGACAGGGTGCCTATGGCTACACCTTC.

This rearrangement joins TRBV19 to TRBJ1-5; TRBD1 might be the D (6 bases). Germline assignment: CDR1 LNHDA and CDR2 SQIVND (reference sequence). This CDR3 is built from 14 residues. Trimming left V 3 bases short and J 2 bases short, with 8 bases between. CDR3 nucleotides: TGTGCCAGTAGTATCGCAGGGGGCAATCAGCCCCAGCATTTT. Translation gives CASSIAGGNQPQHF.

The chain employs TRBV11-2 and TRBJ2-7, with D possibly being TRBD1 (5 bases). Germline loops: CDR1 SGHAT, CDR2 FQNNGV. The CDR3 consists of 13 residues. V gave up 3 bases and J gave up 2 bases, with 8 bases separating them. The CDR3 region has the DNA TGTGCCAGCAGCTTGCAGACAGCCTACGAGCAGTACTTC. The encoded protein is CASSLQTAYEQYF.

The chain links TRBV11-2 to TRBJ1-2, with a possible D match to TRBD1 (5 bases). Germline V CDR1 and CDR2: SGHAT, FQNNGV. Trimming stripped 5 bases from V and 7 bases from J, with 11 bases between. This CDR3 comprises 12 residues. The CDR3 DNA follows: TGTGCCAGCAGCGGGGGGGAGCTTGGCTACACCTTC. Amino acids: CASSGGELGYTF.

This clone was seen only once. This chain links TRBV9 with TRBJ2-1; maybe TRBD2 (7 bases). Germline V CDR1 and CDR2: SGDLS, YYNGEE. Trimming pared 0 bases from V and 6 bases from J, leaving 19 bases between. The CDR3 loop spans 17 amino acids. CDR3 residues: CASSVGGGALESNEQFF. The CDR3 nucleotides read TGTGCCAGCAGCGTAGGAGGGGGGGCCCTAGAGAGCAATGAGCAGTTCTTC.

This clone has only a few counts. The CDR3, as DNA: TGTGCCAGTAGTATGGGGGGGACCGAATATGGCTACACCTTC. The encoded protein is CASSMGGTEYGYTF. V is TRBV19 and J is TRBJ1-2; D is possibly TRBD1 (5 bases). Trimming removed 3 bases at V and 5 bases at J, with 13 bases between. Germline V gives CDR1 LNHDA, CDR2 SQIVND (reference sequence). This CDR3 is built from 14 residues.

The chain couples TRBV11-2 to TRBJ2-7; TRBD2 matches 12 bases. J was trimmed by 1 base and V by 6 bases; bases with no gene match: 4. The length of the CDR3 is 15 residues. Per the germline V gene, CDR1 is SGHAT and CDR2 is FQNNGV. The CDR3 coding sequence is TGTGCCAGCAGTTCGACTAGCGGGGGTTCCTACGAGCAGTACTTC. This codes for CASSSTSGGSYEQYF. The full variable domain, completed using reference TRBV11-2 and TRBJ2-7, is EAGVAQSPRYKIIEKRQSVAFWCNPISGHATLYWYQQILGQGPKLLIQFQNNGVVDDSQLPKDRFSAERLKGVDSTLKIQPAKLEDSAVYLCASSSTSGGSYEQYFGPGTRLTVT.

The chain employs TRBV13 and TRBJ2-7; 9 bases fit TRBD1. J lost 3 bases, V lost 0 bases, and 6 bases had no gene match. Germline V gene data show CDR1 as PRHDT and CDR2 as FYEKMQ (reference sequence). This CDR3 comprises 16 residues. The CDR3 is CASSLGTGGIYYEQYF. The DNA of the CDR3 is TGTGCCAGCAGCTTAGGCACAGGGGGCATTTACTACGAGCAGTACTTC.

The V gene is TRBV9, the J gene TRBJ2-7, with D maybe TRBD2 (5 bases). Trimming pared 3 bases from V and 7 bases from J, leaving 11 bases between. This CDR3 contains 12 residues. Germline CDR1 SGDLS, CDR2 YYNGEE. CDR3 residues: CASSGPTREQYF. As DNA, the CDR3 is TGTGCCAGCAGCGGCCCCACTAGGGAGCAGTACTTC.

This clone counts as medium-sized (0.01 to 0.1%). This chain links TRBV2 with TRBJ2-3; 10 bases align to TRBD1. J was trimmed by 1 base and V by 6 bases; bases with no gene match: 7. Looked up from germline, CDR1 is SNHLY and CDR2 is FYNNEI. CDR3 size: 16 residues. CDR3 region: CASSVTGGAGTDTQYF. For the CDR3, the DNA is TGTGCCAGCAGCGTGACAGGGGGCGCGGGCACAGATACGCAGTATTTT.

V is TRBV9 and J is TRBJ2-7, with 16 bases matching TRBD2. CDR3 length equals 16 residues. Trimming removed 3 bases from V and 6 bases from J; junction bases left unmatched: 6. Germline V lookup: CDR1 SGDLS, CDR2 YYNGEE. For the CDR3, the DNA is TGTGCCAGCAGCGCGGGGACTAGCGGGGGGGCCTTCGAGCAGTACTTC. Translation gives CASSAGTSGGAFEQYF.

The chain is built from TRBV6-5 and TRBJ1-1; unclear D gene. The CDR3 has 15 residues. CDR1 is MNHEY, CDR2 SVGAGI, per germline. V was cut by 2 bases and J by 1 base, with 11 bases left in between. The CDR3 sequence is CASSYGVRPNTEAFF. Written as DNA, the CDR3 is TGTGCCAGCAGTTACGGGGTCCGACCGAACACTGAAGCTTTCTTT.

This chain connects TRBV5-1 to TRBJ2-5; unclear D gene. Trimming removed 0 bases at V and 4 bases at J, with 13 bases between. Germline CDR1 SGHRS, CDR2 YFSETQ. The CDR3 loop spans 15 amino acids. Written as DNA, the CDR3 is TGCGCCAGCAGCTTGGGAGCCCACGGAACAGAGACCCAGTACTTC. Amino acids: CASSLGAHGTETQYF.

The J gene is TRBJ2-7, the V gene TRBV4-2; D perhaps matches TRBD1 (6 bases). The germline V gene has CDR1 LGHNA and CDR2 YNFKEQ. The ends were cut back, 1 base at V and 5 bases at J, with 15 bases in the middle. This CDR3 region has 15 residues. The CDR3 protein is CASSQGDGTNDEQYF. The CDR3 DNA is TGTGCCAGCAGCCAAGGAGACGGGACAAACGACGAGCAGTACTTC.

The genes are TRBV10-3 and TRBJ2-3; D may be TRBD1 or TRBD2 (5 bases each). Between the trimmed V and J ends, which lost 5 bases and 4 bases, there was a span of 13 bases. Germline CDR1 reads ENHRY; CDR2 reads SYGVKD. The CDR3 length is 14 residues. This CDR3 is CAISPGAGPDTQYF. The CDR3 DNA reads TGTGCCATCAGTCCCGGGGCAGGACCAGATACGCAGTATTTT.

The V call is TRBV27, the J call TRBJ1-5, with TRBD1 as a possible D gene (6 bases). The germline gives CDR1 MNHEY, CDR2 SMNVEV (reference sequence). The V end lost 5 bases, the J end lost 7 bases, and 12 bases lay between the germline ends. The CDR3 is made up of 13 amino acids. CDR3 protein: CASSLNRDQPQHF. The CDR3 bases are TGTGCCAGCAGTCTTAACAGGGACCAGCCCCAGCATTTT.

This clone occurred once. The chain is built from TRBV5-1 and TRBJ2-7; TRBD2 might be the D (6 bases). V was cut by 4 bases and J by 1 base, with 15 bases left in between. This CDR3 is built from 15 residues. CDR1 and CDR2 (germline): SGHRS, YFSETQ. This chain's CDR3 is CASSQKAGLSYEQYF. DNA for the CDR3: TGCGCCAGCAGCCAAAAGGCGGGGCTTTCCTACGAGCAGTACTTC. The complete variable domain, with remaining parts taken from reference TRBV5-1 and TRBJ2-7, reads KAGVTQTPRYLIKTRGQQVTLSCSPISGHRSVSWYQQTPGQGLQFLFEYFSETQRNKGNFPGRFSGRQFSNSRSEMNVSTLELGDSALYLCASSQKAGLSYEQYFGPGTRLTVT.